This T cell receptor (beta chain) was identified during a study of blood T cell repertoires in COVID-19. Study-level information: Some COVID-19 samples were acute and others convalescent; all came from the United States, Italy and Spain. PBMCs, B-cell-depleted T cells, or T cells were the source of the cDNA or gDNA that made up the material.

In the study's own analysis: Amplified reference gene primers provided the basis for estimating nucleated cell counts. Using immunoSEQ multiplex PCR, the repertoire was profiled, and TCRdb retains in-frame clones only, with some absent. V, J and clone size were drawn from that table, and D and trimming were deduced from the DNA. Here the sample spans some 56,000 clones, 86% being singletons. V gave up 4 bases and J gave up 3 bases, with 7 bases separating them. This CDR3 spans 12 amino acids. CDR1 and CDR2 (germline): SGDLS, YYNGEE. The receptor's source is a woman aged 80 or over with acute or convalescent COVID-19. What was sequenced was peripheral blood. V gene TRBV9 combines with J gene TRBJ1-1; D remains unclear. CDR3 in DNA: TGTGCCAGCAGCCCCCGGGACACTGAAGCTTTCTTT. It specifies CASSPRDTEAFF.